A single sample gave rise to the 19 T cell receptor beta chains below, sequenced in a study of T-cell memory formation after mild COVID-19. TCRdb reprocessed the 5' RACE reads with MiXCR, giving one entry per CDR3 protein. The sample has some 450,000 distinct CDR3 sequences, over 15% seen once; the top ten hold around a fifth. Sequencing was done on a sample of PBMCs or a T cell subset sorted from them (not recorded which). Every receptor here comes from a young man who had mild COVID-19 (a few samples of this study predate the infection). Cell type and time point are not known.

This clonotype has just a few counts. The chain recombines TRBV11-2 with TRBJ1-3, with D tentatively TRBD1 (5 bases). The CDR3 is made up of 17 amino acids. V was pared by 1 base and J by 1 base, with 14 bases between. Germline V gene data show CDR1 as SGHAT and CDR2 as FQNNGV. This chain's CDR3 is CASSLAPSRESGNTIYF. The CDR3 coding sequence is TGTGCCAGCAGCTTAGCTCCTTCCAGGGAATCTGGAAACACCATATATTTT.

This clonotype came up a few times. The chain is built from TRBV5-1 and TRBJ2-3, with D possibly being TRBD2 (5 bases). Between the trimmed V and J ends, which lost 4 bases and 8 bases, there was a span of 23 bases. The CDR3 sequence is 16 residues long. Germline CDR1 and CDR2: SGHRS and YFSETQ. CDR3 nucleotide sequence: TGCGCCAGCAGCCCTGGCAGTCTCTCTAGCACGGGTACGCAGTATTTT. Protein: CASSPGSLSSTGTQYF.

The chain joins TRBV7-2 to TRBJ1-1; 7 nucleotides agree with TRBD1. The germline V gene has CDR1 SGHTA and CDR2 FQGNSA. V dropped 7 bases and J dropped 0; count of bases not matched to a gene: 5. The CDR3 totals 14 residues. This CDR3 is CASTRQGMNTEAFF. The CDR3 DNA reads as TGTGCCAGCACCAGACAGGGCATGAACACTGAAGCTTTCTTT.

The V gene is TRBV6-2 or TRBV6-3, the J gene TRBJ2-7; TRBD1 or TRBD2 may be the D gene (6 bases each). Germline V lookup: CDR1 MNHEY, CDR2 SVGEGT. This CDR3 contains 13 residues. V was pared by 7 bases and J by 12 bases, with 22 bases between. CDR3 nucleotides: TGTGCCAGCACGACAGGAGGGGCCTATAGGGGGTACTTC. Translated, it gives CASTTGGAYRGYF.

This clonotype showed up many times. The chain has TRBV11-2 and TRBJ2-7, with D tentatively TRBD1 (5 bases). CDR1 is SGHAT and CDR2 is FQNNGV in the germline V gene. The CDR3 is 13 amino acids. V shed 5 bases and J shed 2 bases, with 10 bases lying between them. CDR3 residues: CASSTQATYEQYF. The CDR3 nucleotides are TGTGCCAGCAGCACACAGGCGACCTACGAGCAGTACTTC.

This clonotype was found many times. The germline gene is not matched at one end of the junction; a read error may be the cause. This chain links TRBV24-1 with TRBJ2-1; D not resolved. CDR1 is KGHDR and CDR2 is SFDVKD in the germline V gene. CDR3 length: 9 residues. CDR3 in DNA: TGTGCCACCAGTGGCCCCTCGAACTTC. This gives the protein CATSGPSNF.

The rearrangement uses TRBV20-1 and TRBJ2-5, with 8 bases matching TRBD2. In germline, CDR1 is DFQATT, CDR2 SNEGSKA (reference sequence). This CDR3 spans 14 amino acids. The J segment lost 2 bases and the V segment lost 5 bases, leaving 7 bases of the junction unmatched. The CDR3 is CSAGTSGLQETQYF. The CDR3 DNA sequence: TGCAGTGCTGGTACTAGCGGCTTACAAGAGACCCAGTACTTC.

The CDR3 protein is CASSPTPREQFF. Here the CDR3 DNA reads TGTGCCAGCAGCCCCACTCCTCGGGAGCAGTTCTTC. This chain links TRBV14 with TRBJ2-1; D gene ambiguous. This CDR3 has 12 amino acids. The V and J ends lost 4 bases and 10 bases respectively, with 11 bases between them. Germline CDR1 is SGHDN and CDR2 is FVKESK.

This clonotype has just a few counts. The chain employs TRBV29-1 and TRBJ2-6, with D possibly being TRBD2 (5 bases). Germline CDR1 SQVTM, CDR2 ANQGSEA. Trimming left V 6 bases short and J 1 base short, with 10 bases between. This CDR3 comprises 14 residues. CDR3 protein: CSVSSGSGANVLTF. The DNA of the CDR3 is TGCAGCGTGTCGTCGGGGTCTGGGGCCAACGTCCTGACTTTC.

The genes are TRBV4-1 and TRBJ1-1, with unresolved D. This CDR3 contains 14 residues. V lost 3 bases and J 4 bases, leaving 12 bases between the germline ends. The germline CDR1 and CDR2 sequences are MGHRA and YSYEKL. CDR3 nucleotides: TGCGCCAGCAGCCAGCGGGCCAAGGGCACTGAAGCTTTCTTT. Amino acid sequence: CASSQRAKGTEAFF.

The V gene is TRBV5-1, the J gene TRBJ1-2; D possibly corresponds to TRBD1 (5 bases). From germline, CDR1 is SGHRS and CDR2 YFSETQ. The length of the CDR3 is 13 residues. Trimming removed 1 base at V and 8 bases at J, with 12 bases between. The CDR3 spells CASSLTTETGYTF. The CDR3 region has the DNA TGCGCCAGCAGCTTGACGACAGAAACGGGCTACACCTTC.

The chain has TRBV7-8 and TRBJ2-1; D not certain. This CDR3 region has 11 residues. Germline CDR1 reads SGHVS; CDR2 reads FQNEAQ. The V gene lost 6 bases and the J gene lost 10 bases, with 10 bases spanning the gap. The CDR3 nucleotides are TGTGCCAGCAGATCTGGGCCCGAGCAGTTCTTC. This encodes CASRSGPEQFF.

Written as DNA, the CDR3 is TGTGCCAGCAGCCGTTATTGTGACGCGGCTAATGAAAAACTGTTTTTT. Its protein product is CASSRYCDAANEKLFF. This sequence joins TRBV7-2 and TRBJ1-4; D unclear. The CDR3 length is 16 residues. V was pared by 5 bases and J by 3 bases, with 16 bases between. The germline V gene encodes CDR1 SGHTA and CDR2 FQGNSA.

This clonotype came up many times. This chain uses TRBV5-5 with TRBJ2-5; either TRBD1 or TRBD2 may fit D (5 bases each). Germline values: CDR1 SGHKS, CDR2 YYEKEE (reference sequence). V was clipped by 3 bases and J by 5 bases, with 14 bases between them. CDR3 length equals 14 residues. The DNA of the CDR3 is TGTGCCAGCAGCTACCAGGGCTCGGGGGAGACCCAGTACTTC. Translated, it gives CASSYQGSGETQYF.

There are a few counts of this clonotype. At one of its ends the junction is not consistent with the germline gene, which may arise from a read error. The V call is TRBV5-1, the J call TRBJ1-5, with D perhaps matching TRBD1 (6 bases). Per the germline V gene, CDR1 is SGHRS and CDR2 is YFSETQ. This CDR3 contains 14 residues. The CDR3 here is CAISPGGACQPQHF. CDR3 nucleotides: TGCGCCATCAGCCCGGGGGGGGCTTGTCAGCCCCAGCATTTT.

This clonotype was seen a handful of times. This chain joins TRBV7-2 and TRBJ2-1; TRBD2 matches at 11 bases. V lost 4 bases to trimming and J lost 4 bases; unmatched junction nucleotides: 6. The CDR3 has 16 residues. The V gene's germline CDR1 is SGHTA and CDR2 FQGNSA. CDR3 residues: CASSWISGGDYNEQFF. The CDR3 coding sequence is TGTGCCAGCAGCTGGATTAGCGGGGGGGATTACAATGAGCAGTTCTTC.

The genes are TRBV10-3 and TRBJ2-2; possible D gene TRBD2, 6 bases. V dropped 5 bases and J dropped 6 bases, with 13 bases sitting between them. The CDR3 length is 14 residues. The germline gives CDR1 ENHRY, CDR2 SYGVKD. The CDR3 protein is CAISSGEEAGELFF. In DNA, the CDR3 is TGTGCCATCAGTTCGGGGGAAGAAGCCGGGGAGCTGTTTTTT.

The V gene is TRBV7-9, the J gene TRBJ2-7, with a weak D call TRBD1 (6 bases). The CDR3 totals 14 residues. Germline assignment: CDR1 SEHNR and CDR2 FQNEAQ (reference sequence). V was clipped by 5 bases and J by 9 bases, with 20 bases between them. CDR3 region: CASSPMTGHPRQYV. CDR3 nucleotide sequence: TGTGCCAGCAGCCCAATGACAGGCCATCCGCGGCAGTACGTC.

This clonotype was observed a handful of times. The chain is built from TRBV7-2 and TRBJ2-3; 15 bases match TRBD2. CDR1 SGHTA and CDR2 FQGNSA come from the germline V gene. The CDR3 length is 18 residues. J gave up 2 bases and V 1 base, and 4 bases lay outside the gene matches. The DNA for the CDR3 is TGTGCCAGCAGCTTAGGGACTAGCGGGGGGGTCTACACAGATACGCAGTATTTT. Its protein is CASSLGTSGGVYTDTQYF.